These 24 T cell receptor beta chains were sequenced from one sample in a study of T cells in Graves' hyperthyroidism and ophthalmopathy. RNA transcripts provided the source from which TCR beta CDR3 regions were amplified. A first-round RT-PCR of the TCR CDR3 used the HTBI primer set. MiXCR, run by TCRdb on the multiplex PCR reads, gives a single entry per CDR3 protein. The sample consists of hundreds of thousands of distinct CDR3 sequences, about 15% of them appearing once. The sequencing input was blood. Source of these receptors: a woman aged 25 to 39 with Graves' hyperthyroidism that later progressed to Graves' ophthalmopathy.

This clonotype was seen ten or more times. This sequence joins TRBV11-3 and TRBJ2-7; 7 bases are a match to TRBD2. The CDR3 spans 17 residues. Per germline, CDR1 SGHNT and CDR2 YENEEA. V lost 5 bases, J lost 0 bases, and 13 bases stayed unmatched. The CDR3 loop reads CASSPPHLQRGSYEQYF. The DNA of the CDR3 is TGTGCCAGCAGCCCGCCCCATCTTCAGCGGGGCTCCTACGAGCAGTACTTC.

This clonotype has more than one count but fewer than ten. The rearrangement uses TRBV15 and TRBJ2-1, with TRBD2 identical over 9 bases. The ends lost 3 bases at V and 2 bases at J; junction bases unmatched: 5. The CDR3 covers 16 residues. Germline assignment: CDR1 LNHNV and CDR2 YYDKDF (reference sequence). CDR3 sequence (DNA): TGTGCCACCAGCAGGGGACTAGCTCCTGCCTACAATGAGCAGTTCTTC. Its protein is CATSRGLAPAYNEQFF.

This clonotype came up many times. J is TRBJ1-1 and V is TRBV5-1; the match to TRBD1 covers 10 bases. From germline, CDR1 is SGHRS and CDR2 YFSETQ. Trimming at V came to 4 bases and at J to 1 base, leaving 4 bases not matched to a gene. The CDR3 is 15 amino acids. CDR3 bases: TGCGCCAGCAGCCTCAGACAGGGGGCGAACACTGAAGCTTTCTTT. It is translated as CASSLRQGANTEAFF.

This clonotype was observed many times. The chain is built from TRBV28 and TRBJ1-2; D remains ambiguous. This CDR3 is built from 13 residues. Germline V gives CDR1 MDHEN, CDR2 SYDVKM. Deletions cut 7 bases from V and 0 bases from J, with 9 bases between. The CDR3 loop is CASTISTNYGYTF. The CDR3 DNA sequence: TGTGCCAGCACCATTTCTACTAACTATGGCTACACCTTC.

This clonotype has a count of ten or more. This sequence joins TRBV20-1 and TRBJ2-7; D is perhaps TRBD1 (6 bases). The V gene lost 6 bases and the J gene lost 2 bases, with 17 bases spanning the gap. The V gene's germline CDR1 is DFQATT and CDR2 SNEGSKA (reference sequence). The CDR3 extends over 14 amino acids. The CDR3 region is CSALLLQGAYEQYF. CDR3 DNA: TGCAGTGCCCTCCTACTACAGGGTGCCTACGAGCAGTACTTC.

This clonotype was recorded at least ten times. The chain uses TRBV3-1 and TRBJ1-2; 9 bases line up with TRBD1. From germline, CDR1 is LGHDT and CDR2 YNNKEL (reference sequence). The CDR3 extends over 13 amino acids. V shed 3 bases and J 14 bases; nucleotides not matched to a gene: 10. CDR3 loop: CASSHQGQGNSTF. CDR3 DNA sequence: TGTGCCAGCAGCCACCAGGGACAGGGAAACTCGACCTTC. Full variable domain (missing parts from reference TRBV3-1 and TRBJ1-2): DTAVSQTPKYLVTQMGNDKSIKCEQNLGHDTMYWYKQDSKKFLKIMFSYNNKELIINETVPNRFSPKSPDKAHLNLHINSLELGDSAVYFCASSHQGQGNSTFGSGTRLTVV.

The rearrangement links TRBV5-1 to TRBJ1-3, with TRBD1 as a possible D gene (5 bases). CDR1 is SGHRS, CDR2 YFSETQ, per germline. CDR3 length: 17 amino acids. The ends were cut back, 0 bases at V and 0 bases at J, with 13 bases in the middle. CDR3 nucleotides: TGCGCCAGCAGCTTGGGGGGCAGCTTCGTCTCTGGAAACACCATATATTTT. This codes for CASSLGGSFVSGNTIYF. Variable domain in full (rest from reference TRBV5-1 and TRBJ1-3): KAGVTQTPRYLIKTRGQQVTLSCSPISGHRSVSWYQQTPGQGLQFLFEYFSETQRNKGNFPGRFSGRQFSNSRSEMNVSTLELGDSALYLCASSLGGSFVSGNTIYFGEGSWLTVV.

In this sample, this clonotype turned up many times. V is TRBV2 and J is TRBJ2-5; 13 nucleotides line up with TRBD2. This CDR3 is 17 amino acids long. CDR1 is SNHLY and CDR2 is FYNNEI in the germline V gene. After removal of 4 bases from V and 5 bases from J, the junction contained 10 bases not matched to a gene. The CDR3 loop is CASSVSRTSGSTETQYF. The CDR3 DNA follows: TGTGCCAGCAGTGTATCCCGGACTAGCGGGAGTACGGAGACCCAGTACTTC.

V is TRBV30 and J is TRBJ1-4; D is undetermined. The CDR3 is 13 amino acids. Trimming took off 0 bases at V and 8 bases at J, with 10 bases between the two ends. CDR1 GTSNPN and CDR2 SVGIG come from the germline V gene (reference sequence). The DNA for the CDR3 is TGTGCCTGGAGTGTAATGACTGGGGAAAAACTGTTTTTT. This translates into CAWSVMTGEKLFF. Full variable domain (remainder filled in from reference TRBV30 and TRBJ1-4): SQTIHQWPATLVQPVGSPLSLECTVEGTSNPNLYWYRQAAGRGLQLLFYSVGIGQISSEVPQNLSASRPQDRQFILSSKKLLLSDSGFYLCAWSVMTGEKLFFGSGTQLSVL.

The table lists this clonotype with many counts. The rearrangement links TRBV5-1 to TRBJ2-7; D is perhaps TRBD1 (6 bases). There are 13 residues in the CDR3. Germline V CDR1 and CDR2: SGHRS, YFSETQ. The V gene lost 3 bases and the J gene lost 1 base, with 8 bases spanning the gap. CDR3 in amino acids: CASSWDISYEQYF. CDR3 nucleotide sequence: TGCGCCAGCAGCTGGGACATATCCTACGAGCAGTACTTC.

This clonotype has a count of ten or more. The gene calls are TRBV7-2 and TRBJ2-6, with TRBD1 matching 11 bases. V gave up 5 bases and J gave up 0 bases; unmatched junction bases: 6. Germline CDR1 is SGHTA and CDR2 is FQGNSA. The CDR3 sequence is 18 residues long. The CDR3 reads CASSRGGTGGSGANVLTF. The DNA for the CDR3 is TGTGCCAGCAGCCGGGGTGGGACAGGGGGCTCTGGGGCCAACGTCCTGACTTTC.

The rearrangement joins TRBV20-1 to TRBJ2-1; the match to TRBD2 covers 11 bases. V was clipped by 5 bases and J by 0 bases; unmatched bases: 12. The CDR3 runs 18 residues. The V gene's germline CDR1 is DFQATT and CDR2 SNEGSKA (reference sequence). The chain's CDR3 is CSAPQGLAGGLSYNEQFF. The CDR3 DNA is TGCAGTGCTCCCCAGGGGCTAGCGGGAGGCCTCTCCTACAATGAGCAGTTCTTC.

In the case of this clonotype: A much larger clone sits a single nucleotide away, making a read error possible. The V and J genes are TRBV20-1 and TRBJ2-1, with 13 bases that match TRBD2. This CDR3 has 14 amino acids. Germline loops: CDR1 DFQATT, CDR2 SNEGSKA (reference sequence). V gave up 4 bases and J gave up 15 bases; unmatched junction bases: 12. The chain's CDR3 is CSANLGLAGPSRFF. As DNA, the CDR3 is TGCAGTGCTAATCTGGGACTAGCGGGGCCCTCGCGGTTCTTC.

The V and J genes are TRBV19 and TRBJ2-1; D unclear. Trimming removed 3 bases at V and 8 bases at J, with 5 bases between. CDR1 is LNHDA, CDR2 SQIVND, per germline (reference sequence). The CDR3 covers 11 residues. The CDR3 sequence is CASSISDEQFF. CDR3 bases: TGTGCCAGTAGTATTAGTGATGAGCAGTTCTTC.

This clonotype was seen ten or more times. The CDR3 nucleotides are TGCAGTGCTAGGGGAGGGGCTAACTATGGCTACACCTTC. Its translation: CSARGGANYGYTF. The chain combines TRBV20-1 with TRBJ1-2; D may be TRBD1 (5 bases). The CDR3 loop spans 13 amino acids. V lost 3 bases and J 0 bases, leaving 8 bases between the germline ends. In germline, CDR1 is DFQATT, CDR2 SNEGSKA (reference sequence).

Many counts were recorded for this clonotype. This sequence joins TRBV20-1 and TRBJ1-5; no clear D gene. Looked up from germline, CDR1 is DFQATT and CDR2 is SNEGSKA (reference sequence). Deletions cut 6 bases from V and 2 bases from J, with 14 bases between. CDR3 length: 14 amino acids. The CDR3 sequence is CSASQDYGNQPQHF. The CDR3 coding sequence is TGCAGTGCAAGTCAGGATTATGGCAATCAGCCCCAGCATTTT.

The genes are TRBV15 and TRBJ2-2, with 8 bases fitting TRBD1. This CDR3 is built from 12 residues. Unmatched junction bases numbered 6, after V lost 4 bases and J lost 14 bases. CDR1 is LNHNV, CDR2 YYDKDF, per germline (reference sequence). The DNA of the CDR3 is TGTGCCACCAGCACTAAAGACAGGGGCCTGTTTTTT. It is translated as CATSTKDRGLFF.

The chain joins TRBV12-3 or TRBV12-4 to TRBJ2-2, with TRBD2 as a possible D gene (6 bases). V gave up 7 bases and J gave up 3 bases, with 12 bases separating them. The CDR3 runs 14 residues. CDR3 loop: CASTKGGDTGELFF. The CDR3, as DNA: TGTGCCAGCACTAAAGGAGGGGACACCGGGGAGCTGTTTTTT.

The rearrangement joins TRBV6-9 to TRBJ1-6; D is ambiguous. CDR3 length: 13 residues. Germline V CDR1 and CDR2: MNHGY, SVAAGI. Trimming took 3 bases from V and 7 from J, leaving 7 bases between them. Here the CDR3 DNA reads TGTGCCAGCAGTTACAATTTGAATTCACCCCTCCACTTT. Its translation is CASSYNLNSPLHF.

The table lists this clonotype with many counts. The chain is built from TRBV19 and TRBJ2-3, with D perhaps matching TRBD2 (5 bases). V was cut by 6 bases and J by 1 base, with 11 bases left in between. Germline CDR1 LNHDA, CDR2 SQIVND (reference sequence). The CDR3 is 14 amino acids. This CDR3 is CASRPAGGTDTQYF. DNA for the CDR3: TGTGCCAGTAGACCCGCGGGTGGCACAGATACGCAGTATTTT. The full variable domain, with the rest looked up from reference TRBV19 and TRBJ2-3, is DGGITQSPKYLFRKEGQNVTLSCEQNLNHDAMYWYRQDPGQGLRLIYYSQIVNDFQKGDIAEGYSVSREKKESFPLTVTSAQKNPTAFYLCASRPAGGTDTQYFGPGTRLTVL.

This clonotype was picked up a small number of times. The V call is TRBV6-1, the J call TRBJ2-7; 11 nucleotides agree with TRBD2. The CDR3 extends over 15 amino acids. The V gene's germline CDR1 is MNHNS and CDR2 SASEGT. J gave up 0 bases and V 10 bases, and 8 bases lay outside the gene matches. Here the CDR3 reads CATVPLAGGSYEQYF. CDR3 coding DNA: TGTGCCACCGTCCCGCTAGCGGGAGGCTCCTACGAGCAGTACTTC.

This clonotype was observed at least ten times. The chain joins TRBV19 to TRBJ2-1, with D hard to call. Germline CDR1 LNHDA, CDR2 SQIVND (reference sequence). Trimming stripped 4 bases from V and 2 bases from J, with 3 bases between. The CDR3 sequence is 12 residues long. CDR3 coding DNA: TGTGCCAGTAGTAAGGCCTACAATGAGCAGTTCTTC. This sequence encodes CASSKAYNEQFF.

CDR3 sequence (DNA): TGCAGCGTTGGTAGCGGGAGGACTCTGACCTACAATGAGCAGTTCTTC. This encodes CSVGSGRTLTYNEQFF. The chain uses TRBV29-1 and TRBJ2-1, with TRBD2 matching 10 bases. The V gene's germline CDR1 is SQVTM and CDR2 ANQGSEA. V trimming: 4 bases; J trimming: 2 bases; junction bases outside the gene matches: 8. There are 16 residues in the CDR3.

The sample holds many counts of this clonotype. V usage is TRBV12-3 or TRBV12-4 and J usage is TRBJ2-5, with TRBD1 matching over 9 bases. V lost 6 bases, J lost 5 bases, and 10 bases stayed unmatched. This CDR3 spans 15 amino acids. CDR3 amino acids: CASSVPGQGPETQYF. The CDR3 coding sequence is TGTGCCAGCAGCGTCCCGGGACAGGGTCCGGAGACCCAGTACTTC.